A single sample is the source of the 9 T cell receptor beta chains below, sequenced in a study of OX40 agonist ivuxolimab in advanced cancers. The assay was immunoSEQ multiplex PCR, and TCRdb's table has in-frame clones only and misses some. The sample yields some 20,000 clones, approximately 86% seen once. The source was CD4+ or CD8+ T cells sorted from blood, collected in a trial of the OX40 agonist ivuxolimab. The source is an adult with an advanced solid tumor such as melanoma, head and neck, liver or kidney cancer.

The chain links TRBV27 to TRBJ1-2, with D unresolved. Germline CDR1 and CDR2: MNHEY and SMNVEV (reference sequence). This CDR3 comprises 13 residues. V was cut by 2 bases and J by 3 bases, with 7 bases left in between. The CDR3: CASSLRGDYGYTF. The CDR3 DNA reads TGTGCCAGCAGTTTACGGGGAGACTATGGCTACACCTTC.

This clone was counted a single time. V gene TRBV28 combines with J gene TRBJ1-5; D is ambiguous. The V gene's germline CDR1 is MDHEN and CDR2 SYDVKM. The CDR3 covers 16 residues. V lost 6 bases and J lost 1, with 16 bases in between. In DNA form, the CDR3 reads TGTGCCAGCAGCCCTCTGGCAGAATCAAGCAATCAGCCCCAGCATTTT. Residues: CASSPLAESSNQPQHF.

CDR3 DNA sequence: TGTGCCAGCAGTGTCGGGGCAGATACGCAGTATTTT. Its protein product is CASSVGADTQYF. The rearrangement joins TRBV27 to TRBJ2-3, with D possibly being TRBD2 (5 bases). CDR3 length: 12 amino acids. V was shortened by 5 bases and J by 4 bases, with 7 bases between the two germline ends. The germline gives CDR1 MNHEY, CDR2 SMNVEV (reference sequence).

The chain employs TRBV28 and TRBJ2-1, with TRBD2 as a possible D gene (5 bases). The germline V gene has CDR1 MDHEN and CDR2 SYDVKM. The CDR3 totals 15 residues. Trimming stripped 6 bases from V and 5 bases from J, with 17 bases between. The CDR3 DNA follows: TGTGCCAGCAGCCCTACTAGAGGGTTCCACAATGAGCAGTTCTTC. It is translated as CASSPTRGFHNEQFF. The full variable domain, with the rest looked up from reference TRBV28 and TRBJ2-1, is DVKVTQSSRYLVKRTGEKVFLECVQDMDHENMFWYRQDPGLGLRLIYFSYDVKMKEKGDIPEGYSVSREKKERFSLILESASTNQTSMYLCASSPTRGFHNEQFFGPGTRLTVL.

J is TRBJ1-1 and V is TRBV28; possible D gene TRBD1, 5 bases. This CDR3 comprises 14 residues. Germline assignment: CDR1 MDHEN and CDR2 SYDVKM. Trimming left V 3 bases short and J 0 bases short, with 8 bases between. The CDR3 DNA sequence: TGTGCCAGCAGTTTGCGGGGGATGAACACTGAAGCTTTCTTT. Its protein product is CASSLRGMNTEAFF.

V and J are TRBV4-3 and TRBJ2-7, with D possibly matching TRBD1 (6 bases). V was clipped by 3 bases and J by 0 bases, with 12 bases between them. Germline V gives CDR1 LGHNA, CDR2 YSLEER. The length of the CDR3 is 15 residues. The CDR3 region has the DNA TGCGCCAGCAGCCAGGGGGCCAGTTCCTCCTACGAGCAGTACTTC. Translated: CASSQGASSSYEQYF.

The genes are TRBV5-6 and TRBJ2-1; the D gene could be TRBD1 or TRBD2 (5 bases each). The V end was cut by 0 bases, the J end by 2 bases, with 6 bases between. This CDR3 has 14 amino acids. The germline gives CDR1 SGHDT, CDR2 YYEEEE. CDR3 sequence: CASSLGGPYNEQFF. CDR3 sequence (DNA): TGTGCCAGCAGCTTGGGGGGACCCTACAATGAGCAGTTCTTC.

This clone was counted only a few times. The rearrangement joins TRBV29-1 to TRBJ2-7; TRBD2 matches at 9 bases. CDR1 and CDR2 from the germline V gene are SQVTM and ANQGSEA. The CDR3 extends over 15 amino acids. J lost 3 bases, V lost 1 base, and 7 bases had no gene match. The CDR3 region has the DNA TGCAGCGTTGAAGGGGGAGCTAGCGGGGACTACGAGCAGTACTTC. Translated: CSVEGGASGDYEQYF.

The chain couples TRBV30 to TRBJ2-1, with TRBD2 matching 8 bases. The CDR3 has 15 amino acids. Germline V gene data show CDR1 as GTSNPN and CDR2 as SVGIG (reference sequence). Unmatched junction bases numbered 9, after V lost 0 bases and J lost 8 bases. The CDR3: CAWSVIQREMDEQFF. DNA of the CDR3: TGTGCCTGGAGTGTAATCCAGCGGGAGATGGATGAGCAGTTCTTC.